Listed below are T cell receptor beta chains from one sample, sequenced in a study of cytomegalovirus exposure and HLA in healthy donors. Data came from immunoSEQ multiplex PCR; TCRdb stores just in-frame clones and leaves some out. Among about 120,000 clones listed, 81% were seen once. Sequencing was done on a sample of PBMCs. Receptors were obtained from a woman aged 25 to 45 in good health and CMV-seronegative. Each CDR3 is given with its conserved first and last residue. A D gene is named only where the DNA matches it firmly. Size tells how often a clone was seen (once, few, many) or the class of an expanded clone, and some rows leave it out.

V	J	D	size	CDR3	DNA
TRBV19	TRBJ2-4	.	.	CASSITSRDWSVQNIQYF	TGTGCCAGTAGCATAACTAGCAGGGATTGGTCTGTCCAAAACATTCAGTACTTC
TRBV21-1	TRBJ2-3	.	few	CASSRPRGSDTQYF	TGTGCCAGCAGCAGGCCCAGGGGTTCCGATACGCAGTATTTT
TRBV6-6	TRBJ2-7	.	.	CASSRPGSEQYF	TGTGCCAGCAGTCGCCCCGGTTCGGAGCAGTACTTC
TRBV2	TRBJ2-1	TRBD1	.	CASSPLGTGAYNERFF	TGTGCCAGCAGTCCGCTGGGGACAGGAGCCTACAATGAGCGGTTCTTC
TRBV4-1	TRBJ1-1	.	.	CASSQDSRTEAFF	TGCGCCAGCAGCCAAGATTCGAGGACTGAGGCTTTCTTT
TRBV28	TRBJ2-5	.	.	CASSPYPSEKETQYF	TGTGCCAGCAGTCCCTACCCCTCCGAAAAAGAGACCCAGTACTTC
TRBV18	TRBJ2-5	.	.	CASSAYTSSQETQYF	TGTGCCAGCTCAGCCTATACGAGTTCCCAAGAGACCCAGTACTTC
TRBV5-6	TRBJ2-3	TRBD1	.	CASSLEAGQGPDTQYF	TGTGCCAGCAGCTTGGAAGCGGGACAGGGACCAGATACGCAGTATTTT
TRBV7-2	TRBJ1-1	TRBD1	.	CASSERGQGYTEAFF	TGTGCCAGCAGCGAAAGGGGACAGGGGTACACTGAAGCTTTCTTT
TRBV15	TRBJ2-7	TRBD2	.	CATSRKVLAGNSYEQYF	TGTGCCACCAGCAGAAAGGTGCTAGCGGGGAACTCCTACGAGCAGTACTTC
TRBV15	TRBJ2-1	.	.	CATSRDMGGQNEQFF	TGTGCCACCAGCAGAGATATGGGAGGCCAAAATGAGCAGTTCTTC
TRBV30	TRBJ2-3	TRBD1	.	CAGKDGTGPTDTQYF	TGTGCCGGGAAAGACGGGACAGGGCCCACAGATACGCAGTATTTT
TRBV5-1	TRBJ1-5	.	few	CASSLGTSSNQPQHF	TGCGCCAGCAGCTTGGGGACAAGTAGCAATCAGCCCCAGCATTTT
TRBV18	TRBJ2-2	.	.	CASSPPRQANTGELFF	TGTGCCAGCTCACCGCCACGACAGGCGAACACCGGGGAGCTGTTTTTT
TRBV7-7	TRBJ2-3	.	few	CASSPGTGEYAQYF	TGTGCTAGCAGCCCGGGGACTGGGGAGTATGCGCAGTATTTT
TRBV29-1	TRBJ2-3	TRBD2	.	CSLRGLAGPLDTQYF	TGCAGCTTGCGAGGACTAGCGGGGCCTTTGGATACGCAGTATTTT
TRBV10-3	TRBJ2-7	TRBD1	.	CAIRPGQGAGEQYF	TGTGCCATCAGGCCGGGACAGGGGGCAGGCGAGCAGTACTTC
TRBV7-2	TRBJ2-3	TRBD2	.	CASSPLAGVTDTQYF	TGTGCCAGCAGCCCGTTAGCGGGGGTCACAGATACGCAGTATTTT
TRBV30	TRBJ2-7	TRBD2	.	CAWSPRRTSGSAAEQYF	TGTGCCTGGAGTCCTCGACGGACTAGCGGGAGTGCAGCCGAGCAGTACTTC
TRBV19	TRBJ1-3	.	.	CASSEGTAAGNTIYF	TGTGCCAGTAGTGAAGGAACAGCCGCCGGAAACACCATATATTTT
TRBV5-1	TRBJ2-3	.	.	CASSPRESDTQYF	TGCGCCAGCAGCCCGCGAGAATCAGATACGCAGTATTTT
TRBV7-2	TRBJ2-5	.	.	CASSERGFQETQYF	TGTGCCAGCAGCGAGCGTGGGTTTCAAGAGACCCAGTACTTC
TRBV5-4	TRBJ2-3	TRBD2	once	CASSFAGEDTQYF	TGTGCCAGCAGCTTCGCGGGGGAAGATACGCAGTATTTT
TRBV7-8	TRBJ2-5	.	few	CASSLWAGMETQYF	TGTGCCAGCAGCTTATGGGCAGGGATGGAGACCCAGTACTTC
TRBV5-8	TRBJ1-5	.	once	CASSLVLGGRNQPQHF	TGTGCCAGCAGCTTGGTGCTGGGGGGGCGCAATCAGCCCCAGCATTTT
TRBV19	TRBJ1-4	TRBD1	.	CAGWDRINEKLFF	TGTGCCGGATGGGACAGAATTAATGAAAAACTGTTTTTT
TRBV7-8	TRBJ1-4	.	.	CASSFQGQEKLFF	TGTGCCAGCAGCTTTCAGGGGCAAGAAAAACTGTTTTTT
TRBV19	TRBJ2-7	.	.	CASSISPNYEQYF	TGTGCCAGTAGTATTAGTCCGAACTACGAGCAGTACTTC
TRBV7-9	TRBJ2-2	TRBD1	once	CASSWLPGQRNTGELFF	TGTGCCAGCAGCTGGCTACCGGGACAGAGAAACACCGGGGAGCTGTTTTTT
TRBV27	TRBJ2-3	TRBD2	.	CASSPGGTQYF	TGTGCCAGCAGTCCCGGGGGGACGCAGTATTTT
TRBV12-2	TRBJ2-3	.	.	CASRLDDRQLTDTQYF	TGTGCAAGTCGCTTAGATGACAGGCAACTCACAGATACGCAGTATTTT
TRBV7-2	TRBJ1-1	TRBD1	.	CASSSDRVDFF	TGTGCCAGCAGCTCCGACAGGGTTGATTTCTTT
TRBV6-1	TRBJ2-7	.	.	CASSEVAGYEQYF	TGTGCCAGCAGTGAAGTTGCAGGGTACGAGCAGTACTTC
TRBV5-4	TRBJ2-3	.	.	CASSDRTGDTQYF	TGTGCCAGCAGCGACCGGACTGGGGATACGCAGTATTTT
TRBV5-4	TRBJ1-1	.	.	CASSRVRTTEAFF	TGTGCCAGCAGCCGGGTTCGAACCACTGAAGCTTTCTTT
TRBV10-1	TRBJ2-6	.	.	CASSDRRDGANVLTF	TGCGCCAGCAGTGATCGCCGGGATGGGGCCAACGTCCTGACTTTC
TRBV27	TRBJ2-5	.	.	CASSLSPGGEQYF	TGTGCCAGCAGTTTAAGCCCCGGCGGGGAGCAGTACTTC
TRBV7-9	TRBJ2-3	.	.	CASSYGENTDTQYF	TGTGCCAGCAGTTATGGAGAGAACACAGATACGCAGTATTTT
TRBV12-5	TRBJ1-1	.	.	CASGLTGTEAFF	TGTGCTAGTGGCCTGACAGGCACTGAAGCTTTCTTT
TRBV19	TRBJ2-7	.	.	CASRREDRYEQYF	TGTGCCAGCCGGAGGGAGGACCGCTACGAGCAGTACTTC
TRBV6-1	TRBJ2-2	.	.	CASTGVPAGELFF	TGTGCCAGCACGGGGGTCCCGGCCGGGGAGCTGTTTTTT
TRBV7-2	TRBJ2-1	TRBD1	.	CASSQDRHNEQFF	TGTGCCAGCAGCCAGGACAGGCACAATGAGCAGTTCTTC
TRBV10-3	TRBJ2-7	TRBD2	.	CAISESGSGTITGEQYF	TGTGCCATCAGTGAGTCGGGGAGCGGGACCATTACGGGCGAGCAGTACTTC
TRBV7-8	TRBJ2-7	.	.	CASSLMQAEQYF	TGTGCCAGCAGCTTAATGCAGGCCGAGCAGTACTTC
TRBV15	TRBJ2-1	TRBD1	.	CATSRDRQDRGDEQFF	TGTGCCACCAGCAGAGATCGGCAGGACAGGGGGGATGAGCAGTTCTTC
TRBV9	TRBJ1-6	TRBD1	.	CASSVGQGSSPLHF	TGTGCCAGCAGCGTGGGACAGGGAAGTTCACCCCTCCACTTT
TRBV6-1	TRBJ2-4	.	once	CASSEGTRRGPRMNIQYF	TGTGCCAGCAGTGAAGGTACCAGGAGGGGGCCGCGTATGAACATTCAGTACTTC
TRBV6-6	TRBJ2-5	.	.	CASSYSGGRGETQYF	TGTGCCAGCAGTTACTCGGGGGGGCGCGGGGAGACCCAGTACTTC
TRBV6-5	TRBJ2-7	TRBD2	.	CASSSAGTSGYEQYF	TGTGCCAGCAGTTCCGCCGGGACTAGCGGGTACGAGCAGTACTTC
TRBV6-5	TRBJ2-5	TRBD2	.	CASSYISGSSETQYF	TGTGCCAGCAGTTACATTAGCGGGAGTTCAGAGACCCAGTACTTC
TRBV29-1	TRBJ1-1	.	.	CSVEGGAEAFF	TGCAGCGTTGAGGGAGGCGCTGAAGCTTTCTTT